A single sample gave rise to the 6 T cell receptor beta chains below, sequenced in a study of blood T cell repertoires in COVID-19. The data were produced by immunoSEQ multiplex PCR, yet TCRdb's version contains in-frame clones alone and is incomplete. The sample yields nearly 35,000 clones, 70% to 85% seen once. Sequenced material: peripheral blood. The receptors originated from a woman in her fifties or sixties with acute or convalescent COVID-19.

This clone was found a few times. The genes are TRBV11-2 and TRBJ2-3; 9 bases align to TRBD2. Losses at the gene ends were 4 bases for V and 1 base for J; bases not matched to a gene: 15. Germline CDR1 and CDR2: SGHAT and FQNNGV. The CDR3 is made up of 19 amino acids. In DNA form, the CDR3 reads TGTGCCAGCAGCTCGGGACTAGCCCCTTCGTTGTTGGGCACAGATACGCAGTATTTT. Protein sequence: CASSSGLAPSLLGTDTQYF.

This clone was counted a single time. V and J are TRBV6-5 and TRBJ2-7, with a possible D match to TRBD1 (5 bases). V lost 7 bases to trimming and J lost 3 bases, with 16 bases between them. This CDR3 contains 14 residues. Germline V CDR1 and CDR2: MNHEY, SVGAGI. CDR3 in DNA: TGTGCCAGCAATCCGACAGCAGAAAACTACGAGCAGTACTTC. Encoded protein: CASNPTAENYEQYF.

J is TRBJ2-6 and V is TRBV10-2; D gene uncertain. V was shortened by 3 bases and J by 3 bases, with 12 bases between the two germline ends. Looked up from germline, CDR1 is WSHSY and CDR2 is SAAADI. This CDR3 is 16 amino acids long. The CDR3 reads CASSDPGGFGANVLTF. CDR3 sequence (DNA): TGCGCCAGCAGTGATCCAGGTGGCTTTGGGGCCAACGTCCTGACTTTC.

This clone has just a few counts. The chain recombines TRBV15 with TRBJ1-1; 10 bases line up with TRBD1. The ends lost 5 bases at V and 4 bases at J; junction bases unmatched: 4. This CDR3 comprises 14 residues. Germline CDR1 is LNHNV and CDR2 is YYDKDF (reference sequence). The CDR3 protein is CATSGGQGGTEAFF. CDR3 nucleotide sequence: TGTGCCACCAGCGGAGGACAGGGGGGCACTGAAGCTTTCTTT.

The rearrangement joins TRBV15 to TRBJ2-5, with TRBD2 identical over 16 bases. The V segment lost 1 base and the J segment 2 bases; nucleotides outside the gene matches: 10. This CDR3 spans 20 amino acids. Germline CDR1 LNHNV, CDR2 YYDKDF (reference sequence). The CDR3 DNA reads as TGTGCCACCAGCAGAGGCCACGGGACTAGCGGGGGGGCAGGACAAGAGACCCAGTACTTC. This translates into CATSRGHGTSGGAGQETQYF.

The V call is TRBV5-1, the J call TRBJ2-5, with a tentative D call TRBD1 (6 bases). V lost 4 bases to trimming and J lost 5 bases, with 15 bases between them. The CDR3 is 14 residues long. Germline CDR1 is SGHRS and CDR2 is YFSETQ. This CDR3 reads CASSPRGPQETQYF. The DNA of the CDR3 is TGCGCCAGCAGCCCCAGGGGCCCTCAGGAGACCCAGTACTTC.